The following is a T cell receptor (beta chain) sequence with its context. Mismatch with germline at one junction end may stem from a read error. The germline gives CDR1 MNHEY, CDR2 SVGAGI. CDR3 length: 11 residues. These data are taken from a study of cytomegalovirus exposure and HLA in healthy donors. Use of 60 Vbeta and 13 Jbeta primers characterized the PCR. Generated by immunoSEQ multiplex PCR, the TCRdb table keeps only in-frame clones and is missing some. The table shows about 220,000 clones, with roughly 79% occurring only once. The sequence came from a male donor in good health and CMV-seronegative. The sequencing sample was made of PBMCs. The rearrangement joins TRBV6-5 to TRBJ1-1, with D hard to call. CDR3 nucleotide sequence: TGTGCCAGCAGTTACCCAGGAGCTAGCATCTTT. Translation gives CASSYPGASIF.